This T cell receptor (beta chain) was sequenced during a study of blood T cell repertoires in COVID-19. The table came from immunoSEQ multiplex PCR; TCRdb's copy has only in-frame clones and leaves some out. The sample contains a few hundred thousand clones, 88% of which appear only once. Within 2 weeks before study entry, exposed participants met a COVID-19 case. The source of this sequence is a middle-aged woman who had been exposed to COVID-19. The sample was PBMCs or T cells enriched from blood (not recorded which).

As DNA, the CDR3 is TGTGCCAGCAGTCCCTCGGACAGGTCCTACGAGCAGTACGTC. Translation: CASSPSDRSYEQYV. The chain carries TRBV27 and TRBJ2-7, with TRBD1 matching 7 bases. J gave up 1 base and V 5 bases, and 5 bases lay outside the gene matches. The CDR3 runs to 14 residues. From germline, CDR1 is MNHEY and CDR2 SMNVEV (reference sequence).